A single sample gave rise to the 24 T cell receptor beta chains below, sequenced in a study of T-cell reconstitution after alpha-beta-depleted transplantation in children. Unique molecular identifiers were incorporated during preparation of the TCRbeta library. Via MiXCR, TCRdb re-called the PCR reads, giving one row per CDR3 protein. The sample carries about 540,000 distinct CDR3 sequences, 18% recorded once. The sequencing here drew on PBMCs from the stem cell graft donor, taken from the stem cell graft. These receptors were collected from a human donor who donated a stem cell graft to a child with acute lymphoblastic leukemia.

This clonotype was counted a few times. The rearrangement joins TRBV4-1 to TRBJ2-1; TRBD2 is a possible D gene (6 bases). Per the germline V gene, CDR1 is MGHRA and CDR2 is YSYEKL. The V and J ends lost 1 base and 4 bases respectively, with 17 bases between them. This CDR3 contains 17 residues. CDR3 nucleotides: TGCGCCAGCAGCCAAGTCGGGCGGGAACGACTATACAATGAGCAGTTCTTC. This sequence encodes CASSQVGRERLYNEQFF.

The chain joins TRBV5-1 to TRBJ1-6; D possibly corresponds to TRBD1 (6 bases). Germline CDR1 reads SGHRS; CDR2 reads YFSETQ. V was trimmed by 4 bases and J by 3 bases, leaving 14 bases between them. The CDR3 totals 16 residues. CDR3 nucleotide sequence: TGCGCCAGCAGCCGTACAGGGTCGGGCTATAATTCACCCCTCCACTTT. Translated: CASSRTGSGYNSPLHF.

This clonotype showed up just a few times. The V gene is TRBV7-8, the J gene TRBJ2-3; TRBD1 matches at 11 bases. The length of the CDR3 is 17 residues. Losses at the gene ends were 4 bases for V and 4 bases for J; bases not matched to a gene: 10. Germline CDR1 reads SGHVS; CDR2 reads FQNEAQ. This CDR3 reads CASSSGTGGFRADTQYF. The CDR3 coding sequence is TGTGCCAGCAGCTCCGGGACAGGGGGATTTCGGGCAGATACGCAGTATTTT. The entire variable domain, with the rest obtained from reference TRBV7-8 and TRBJ2-3, is as follows: GAGVSQSPRYKVAKRGQDVALRCDPISGHVSLFWYQQALGQGPEFLTYFQNEAQLDKSGLPSDRFFAERPEGSVSTLKIQRTQQEDSAVYLCASSSGTGGFRADTQYFGPGTRLTVL.

The chain links TRBV19 to TRBJ2-3; D might be TRBD2 (5 bases). The CDR3 has 14 residues. Germline CDR1 and CDR2: LNHDA and SQIVND (reference sequence). V was trimmed by 3 bases and J by 3 bases, leaving 10 bases between them. The CDR3 sequence is CASSIGSGTDTQYF. DNA of the CDR3: TGTGCCAGTAGTATCGGATCGGGGACAGATACGCAGTATTTT.

The chain links TRBV5-6 to TRBJ1-1; D remains unclear. The CDR3 has 13 amino acids. Deletions cut 5 bases from V and 8 bases from J, with 16 bases between. Germline V CDR1 and CDR2: SGHDT, YYEEEE. CDR3 nucleotides: TGTGCCAGCAGGTTGTCTCCTGGGTTGGAAGCTTTCTTT. Protein product: CASRLSPGLEAFF.

This clonotype occurred a few times. The V gene is TRBV13, the J gene TRBJ2-7, with 15 bases aligning to TRBD2. CDR3 length: 17 amino acids. The germline V gene encodes CDR1 PRHDT and CDR2 FYEKMQ (reference sequence). Trimming at V came to 5 bases and at J to 4 bases, leaving 9 bases not matched to a gene. The CDR3 is CASSPTGLAGGPYEQYF. The CDR3 nucleotides are TGTGCCAGCAGCCCAACAGGACTAGCGGGAGGGCCTTACGAGCAGTACTTC.

This clonotype was detected many times. V usage is TRBV9 and J usage is TRBJ2-1; 7 bases match TRBD2. Germline V gives CDR1 SGDLS, CDR2 YYNGEE. This CDR3 region has 15 residues. V lost 5 bases to trimming and J lost 3 bases; unmatched junction nucleotides: 8. In DNA form, the CDR3 reads TGTGCCAGCAGTTACCGGGCTAGCGGCTACAATGAGCAGTTCTTC. Protein product: CASSYRASGYNEQFF. Based on the CDR3 plus reference TRBV9 and TRBJ2-1, the full variable domain is DSGVTQTPKHLITATGQRVTLRCSPRSGDLSVYWYQQSLDQGLQFLIQYYNGEERAKGNILERFSAQQFPDLHSELNLSSLELGDSALYFCASSYRASGYNEQFFGPGTRLTVL.

The J gene is TRBJ2-5, the V gene TRBV24-1; 9 bases map to TRBD1. With 4 bases clipped from V and 10 bases from J, the junction kept 9 bases outside the gene matches. Germline CDR1 reads KGHDR; CDR2 reads SFDVKD. CDR3 length: 14 amino acids. The CDR3 here is CATSDSGQGRRQYF. CDR3 nucleotides: TGTGCCACCAGTGACTCGGGACAGGGTCGTCGCCAGTACTTC.

This clonotype has more than one count but fewer than ten. The CDR3: CASSTGKNTEAFF. The CDR3 nucleotides are TGCGCCAGCAGCACAGGGAAGAACACTGAAGCTTTCTTT. V and J are TRBV5-1 and TRBJ1-1; D possibly corresponds to TRBD1 (6 bases). The CDR3 runs 13 residues. Germline V gene lookup returns CDR1 SGHRS and CDR2 YFSETQ. Trimming took 4 bases from V and 1 from J, leaving 8 bases between them. The variable domain in full, with the rest retrieved from reference TRBV5-1 and TRBJ1-1, is KAGVTQTPRYLIKTRGQQVTLSCSPISGHRSVSWYQQTPGQGLQFLFEYFSETQRNKGNFPGRFSGRQFSNSRSEMNVSTLELGDSALYLCASSTGKNTEAFFGQGTRLTVV.

On this clonotype: A much larger clone sits a single nucleotide away, making a read error possible. V is TRBV6-5 and J is TRBJ2-7; D is unresolved. This CDR3 comprises 12 residues. The V and J ends lost 2 bases and 3 bases respectively, with 5 bases between them. From germline, CDR1 is MNHEY and CDR2 SVGAGI. The CDR3 is CASSYPGYEQYF. The DNA for the CDR3 is TGTGCCAGCAGTTACCCGGGCTACGAGCAGTACTTC.

Note on this clonotype: A much larger clonotype is one base distant, so this may be a read error. The conserved phenylalanine or tryptophan normally closing the CDR3 is absent here, so this likely arose from a read error. This rearrangement joins TRBV10-3 to TRBJ2-5; 7 positions agree with TRBD2. Germline CDR1 ENHRY, CDR2 SYGVKD. This CDR3 region has 13 residues. V lost 6 bases and J lost 3; bases outside the gene matches: 4. The CDR3 nucleotides are TGTGCCATCAGGAAACTAGCGAAAGAGACCCAGTACTAC. Amino acids: CAIRKLAKETQYY.

This clonotype was counted a few times. The CDR3, as DNA: TGCAGTGCTGTTCCTAGCGGGAGCTACGAGCAGTACTTC. Its protein product is CSAVPSGSYEQYF. The genes are TRBV20-1 and TRBJ2-7, with 10 bases aligning to TRBD2. The V segment lost 5 bases and the J segment 3 bases; nucleotides outside the gene matches: 4. From germline, CDR1 is DFQATT and CDR2 SNEGSKA (reference sequence). CDR3 length: 13 amino acids.

This clonotype was seen ten or more times. V and J are TRBV9 and TRBJ2-2, with D unresolved. Germline CDR1 reads SGDLS; CDR2 reads YYNGEE. The CDR3 runs 11 residues. With 5 bases removed from V and 3 bases from J, the gap between germline ends came to 2 bases. The CDR3 reads CASSDTGELFF. As DNA, the CDR3 is TGTGCCAGCAGTGACACCGGGGAGCTGTTTTTT.

V and J are TRBV5-1 and TRBJ2-1, with D possibly matching TRBD2 (5 bases). Deletions cut 2 bases from V and 2 bases from J, with 11 bases between. Germline values: CDR1 SGHRS, CDR2 YFSETQ. CDR3 length equals 15 residues. The CDR3 DNA reads TGCGCCAGCAGCTTTGAAGCGGCAGCCTACAATGAGCAGTTCTTC. It translates to CASSFEAAAYNEQFF.

This clonotype was detected only a few times. The V and J genes are TRBV12-3 or TRBV12-4 and TRBJ2-1; perhaps D is TRBD1 or TRBD2 (5 bases each). The germline V and J ends were trimmed by 8 bases and 4 bases, with 12 bases remaining between them. This CDR3 has 13 amino acids. The CDR3 DNA reads as TGTGCCAGCGGTAGGGGACCGTACAATGAGCAGTTCTTC. Amino acids: CASGRGPYNEQFF.

In this sample, this clonotype turned up a few times. The genes are TRBV5-1 and TRBJ2-7; maybe TRBD2 (6 bases). CDR1 and CDR2 (germline): SGHRS, YFSETQ. Trimming stripped 1 base from V and 5 bases from J, with 16 bases between. The CDR3 has 15 amino acids. CDR3 sequence (DNA): TGCGCCAGCAGCTTGCCGGGACTCGGGTTCGACGAGCAGTACTTC. It specifies CASSLPGLGFDEQYF. The whole variable domain, remainder taken from reference TRBV5-1 and TRBJ2-7, is KAGVTQTPRYLIKTRGQQVTLSCSPISGHRSVSWYQQTPGQGLQFLFEYFSETQRNKGNFPGRFSGRQFSNSRSEMNVSTLELGDSALYLCASSLPGLGFDEQYFGPGTRLTVT.

This clonotype has just a few counts. This chain links TRBV6-4 with TRBJ2-1; possible D gene TRBD2, 6 bases. Germline V gene data show CDR1 as MRHNA and CDR2 as SNTAGT. CDR3 length equals 14 residues. V was clipped by 6 bases and J by 9 bases, with 18 bases between them. This CDR3 reads CASSADGPRGEQFF. For the CDR3, the DNA is TGTGCCAGCAGCGCGGACGGGCCGCGGGGTGAGCAGTTCTTC.

J is TRBJ1-2 and V is TRBV7-8; D unresolved. Trimming removed 0 bases at V and 3 bases at J, with 14 bases between. Germline V gene sequence: CDR1 SGHVS, CDR2 FQNEAQ. This CDR3 region has 16 residues. In nucleotides, the CDR3 is TGTGCCAGCAGCTTAGCGGAGACGGGAACTTACTATGGCTACACCTTC. It yields the protein CASSLAETGTYYGYTF.

This clonotype appeared a few times. The chain employs TRBV10-3 and TRBJ2-1, with unresolved D. The germline gives CDR1 ENHRY, CDR2 SYGVKD. The CDR3 consists of 14 residues. V was shortened by 1 base and J by 7 bases, with 11 bases between the two germline ends. The CDR3 DNA reads TGTGCCATCAGTGAGTGGGCTAACCAGAATGAGCAGTTCTTC. This codes for CAISEWANQNEQFF.

The V and J genes are TRBV5-6 and TRBJ1-1; the D is unclear. Germline CDR1 SGHDT, CDR2 YYEEEE. This CDR3 spans 14 amino acids. V was clipped by 8 bases and J by 0 bases, with 14 bases between them. For the CDR3, the DNA is TGTGCCAGTCAGTATCCGGAAATGAACACTGAAGCTTTCTTT. The encoded protein is CASQYPEMNTEAFF.

Only a few counts were recorded for this clonotype. The chain joins TRBV20-1 to TRBJ2-5; TRBD2 is a possible D gene (6 bases). CDR1 and CDR2 from the germline V gene are DFQATT and SNEGSKA (reference sequence). The CDR3 consists of 14 residues. The V gene lost 3 bases and the J gene lost 5 bases, with 16 bases spanning the gap. The CDR3 protein is CSARSDGSIETQYF. CDR3 nucleotides: TGCAGTGCTAGGTCCGACGGGAGTATCGAGACCCAGTACTTC.

The sample holds a few counts of this clonotype. The CDR3 is CSAREGAGAYNEQFF. As DNA, the CDR3 is TGCAGTGCTAGAGAAGGGGCGGGTGCCTACAATGAGCAGTTCTTC. The chain is built from TRBV20-1 and TRBJ2-1; either TRBD1 or TRBD2 may supply D (5 bases each). This CDR3 region has 15 residues. V was cut by 0 bases and J by 2 bases, with 11 bases left in between. Germline V gives CDR1 DFQATT, CDR2 SNEGSKA (reference sequence).

This clonotype showed up just a few times. The CDR3 DNA reads as TGCGCCAGCAGCTTGAGATACAGGGGGCAGGCAGATACGCAGTATTTT. The encoded protein is CASSLRYRGQADTQYF. The rearrangement uses TRBV5-1 and TRBJ2-3; 9 bases agree with TRBD1. Per the germline V gene, CDR1 is SGHRS and CDR2 is YFSETQ. Unmatched junction bases numbered 7, after V lost 1 base and J lost 4 bases. The CDR3 runs to 16 residues.

This clonotype was picked up a small number of times. V and J are TRBV12-3 or TRBV12-4 and TRBJ2-7, with a tentative D call TRBD2 (5 bases). V was cut by 5 bases and J by 6 bases, with 17 bases left in between. The CDR3 runs 14 residues. CDR3 residues: CASSRTEPGGEQYF. The DNA for the CDR3 is TGTGCCAGCAGTCGTACGGAACCCGGAGGCGAGCAGTACTTC.